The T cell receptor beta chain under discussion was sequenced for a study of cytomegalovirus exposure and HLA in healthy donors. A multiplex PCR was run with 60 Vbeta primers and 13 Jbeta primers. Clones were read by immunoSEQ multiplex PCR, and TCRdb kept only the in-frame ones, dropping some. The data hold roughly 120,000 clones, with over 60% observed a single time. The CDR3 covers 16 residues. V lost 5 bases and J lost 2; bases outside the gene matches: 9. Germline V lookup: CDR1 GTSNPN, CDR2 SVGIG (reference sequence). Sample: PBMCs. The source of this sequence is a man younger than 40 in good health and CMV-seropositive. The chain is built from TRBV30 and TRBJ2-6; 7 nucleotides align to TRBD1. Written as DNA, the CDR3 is TGTGCCTGGGAGATGACAGGGCGCACTGGGGCCAACGTCCTGACTTTC. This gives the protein CAWEMTGRTGANVLTF.